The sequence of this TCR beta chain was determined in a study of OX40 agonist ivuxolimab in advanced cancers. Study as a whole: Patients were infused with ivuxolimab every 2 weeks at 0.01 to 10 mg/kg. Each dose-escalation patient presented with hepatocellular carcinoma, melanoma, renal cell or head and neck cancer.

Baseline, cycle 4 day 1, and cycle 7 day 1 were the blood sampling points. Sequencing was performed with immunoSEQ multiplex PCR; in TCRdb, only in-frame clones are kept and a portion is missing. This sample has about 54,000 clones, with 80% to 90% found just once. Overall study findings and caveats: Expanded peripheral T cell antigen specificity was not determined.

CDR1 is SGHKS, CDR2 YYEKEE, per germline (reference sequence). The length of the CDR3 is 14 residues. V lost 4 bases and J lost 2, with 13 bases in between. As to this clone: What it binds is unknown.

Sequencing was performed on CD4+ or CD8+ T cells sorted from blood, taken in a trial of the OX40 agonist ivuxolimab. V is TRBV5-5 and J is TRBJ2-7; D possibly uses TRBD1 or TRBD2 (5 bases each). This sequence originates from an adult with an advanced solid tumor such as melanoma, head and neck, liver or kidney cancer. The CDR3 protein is CASSLRDGTYEQYF. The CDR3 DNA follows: TGTGCCAGCAGCCTAAGGGACGGAACCTACGAGCAGTACTTC. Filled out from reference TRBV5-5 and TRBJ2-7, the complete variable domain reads DAGVTQSPTHLIKTRGQQVTLRCSPISGHKSVSWYQQVLGQGPQFIFQYYEKEERGRGNFPDRFSARQFPNYSSELNVNALLLGDSALYLCASSLRDGTYEQYFGPGTRLTVT.